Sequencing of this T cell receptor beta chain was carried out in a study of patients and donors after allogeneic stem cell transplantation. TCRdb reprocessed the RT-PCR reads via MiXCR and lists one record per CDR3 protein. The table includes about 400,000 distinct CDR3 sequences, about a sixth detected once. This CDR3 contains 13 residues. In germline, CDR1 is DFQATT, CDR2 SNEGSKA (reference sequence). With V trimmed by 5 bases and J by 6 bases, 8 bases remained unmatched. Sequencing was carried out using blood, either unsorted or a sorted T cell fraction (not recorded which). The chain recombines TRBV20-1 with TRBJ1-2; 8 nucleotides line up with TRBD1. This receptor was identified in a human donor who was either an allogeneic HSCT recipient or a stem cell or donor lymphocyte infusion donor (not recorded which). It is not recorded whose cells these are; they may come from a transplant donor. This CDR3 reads CSAPRTGRNGYTF. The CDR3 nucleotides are TGCAGTGCTCCCCGGACAGGGCGGAATGGCTACACCTTC.